This T cell receptor beta chain was identified in a study of blood T cell repertoires in COVID-19. As handled by the study authors: Using reference gene primer amplification, nucleated cell counts were estimated. The repertoire was sequenced with immunoSEQ multiplex PCR; TCRdb's copy has only in-frame clones and lacks some. That table gives V, J and clone size, and the DNA gave D and trimming. The repertoire holds 120,000 to 150,000 clones, with 80% to 90% as singletons. CDR1 and CDR2 from the germline V gene are MNHNY and SVGAGI (reference sequence). V gave up 6 bases and J gave up 0 bases; unmatched junction bases: 1. The CDR3 is 15 amino acids.

This receptor was obtained from a man in his 60s with active or convalescent COVID-19. Sequencing used peripheral blood. The V call is TRBV6-6, the J call TRBJ2-1; 11 bases map to TRBD2. CDR3 protein: CASSGTSGSYNEQFF. DNA of the CDR3: TGTGCCAGCAGCGGGACTAGCGGCTCCTACAATGAGCAGTTCTTC.